A single sample is the source of the 2 T cell receptor beta chains below, sequenced in a study of cytomegalovirus exposure and HLA in healthy donors (dated by TCRdb to about 2017). Library preparation employed the immunoSEQ multiplex PCR assay. For the multiplex PCR, a mixture combining 60 forward primers for TCR Vbeta segments and 13 reverse primers for TCR Jbeta segments was used. TCRdb holds this immuneACCESS table with in-frame rearrangements only. Some clones are missing; in checked studies, unresolved V genes explain under half, and the rest has no known cause. Present in this sample are 150,000 to 200,000 clones, around 76% of which were seen just once. The ten largest clones represent 2% to 2.5% of the sample. Sequenced material: PBMCs. Receptors originate from a woman under 40 in good health and CMV-seropositive.

The chain combines TRBV6-5 with TRBJ1-6; no clear D. The CDR3 runs to 13 residues. The V end was cut by 6 bases, the J end by 0 bases, with 3 bases between. CDR1 and CDR2 from the germline V gene are MNHEY and SVGAGI. Here the CDR3 reads CASRSSYNSPLHF. DNA for the CDR3: TGTGCCAGCAGGAGCTCCTATAATTCACCCCTCCACTTT.

This clone turned up a few times. CDR3 nucleotides: TGTGCCAGCAGTGAAGTGTGGACAGGGGAAAAACTGTTTTTT. Encoded protein: CASSEVWTGEKLFF. The chain links TRBV6-1 to TRBJ1-4; the match to TRBD1 covers 8 bases. The junction had 3 bases not matched to a gene; V was cut back by 1 base and J by 8 bases. Germline V gives CDR1 MNHNS, CDR2 SASEGT. The CDR3 consists of 14 residues.